Below are 24 T cell receptor beta chains sequenced from a single sample in a study of T cell changes during pregnancy in multiple sclerosis. The method was immunoSEQ multiplex PCR; TCRdb's version includes in-frame clones alone and lacks a portion of them. The sample shows around 68,000 clones, 91% of them seen only once. The specimen comprised peripheral blood, sampled in the third trimester of pregnancy. The receptor set was obtained from a female donor in good health, enrolled as a control in a pregnancy study.

The chain combines TRBV28 with TRBJ2-6; a weak D match, TRBD2 (5 bases). Germline loops: CDR1 MDHEN, CDR2 SYDVKM. This CDR3 is built from 16 residues. Trimming pared 5 bases from V and 1 base from J, leaving 12 bases between. The CDR3 region has the DNA TGTGCCAGCAGTCCGGGGTATGGGTCTGGGGCCAACGTCCTGACTTTC. This encodes CASSPGYGSGANVLTF.

The V and J genes are TRBV10-3 and TRBJ2-5; D gene uncertain. This CDR3 comprises 12 residues. The ends were cut back, 7 bases at V and 1 base at J, with 7 bases in the middle. Germline V CDR1 and CDR2: ENHRY, SYGVKD. The CDR3 sequence: CAIKAAQETQYF. DNA of the CDR3: TGTGCCATCAAGGCGGCCCAAGAGACCCAGTACTTC.

V usage is TRBV10-3 and J usage is TRBJ2-1, with 8 bases identical to TRBD1. CDR1 is ENHRY, CDR2 SYGVKD, per germline. The length of the CDR3 is 14 residues. V was clipped by 7 bases and J by 7 bases; unmatched bases: 9. In DNA, the CDR3 is TGTGCCATCAAGGAACAGGGGGGCCTTAATGAGCAGTTCTTC. Its translation is CAIKEQGGLNEQFF.

The chain carries TRBV6-6 and TRBJ2-3; D is unresolved. This CDR3 contains 16 residues. V gave up 4 bases and J gave up 0 bases, with 14 bases separating them. The germline V gene encodes CDR1 MNHNY and CDR2 SVGAGI (reference sequence). The CDR3 spells CASSFGGSASTDTQYF. CDR3 DNA: TGTGCCAGCAGTTTCGGCGGAAGTGCTAGCACAGATACGCAGTATTTT.

The rearrangement uses TRBV5-6 and TRBJ1-5, with 7 bases identical to TRBD1. J lost 6 bases, V lost 2 bases, and 2 bases had no gene match. From germline, CDR1 is SGHDT and CDR2 YYEEEE. The CDR3 length is 13 residues. The CDR3 bases are TGTGCCAGCAGCTTTCAGGGGGGTCAGCCCCAGCATTTT. Translated, it gives CASSFQGGQPQHF.

The chain recombines TRBV4-1 with TRBJ1-2; 7 nucleotides align to TRBD1. Germline V gene data show CDR1 as MGHRA and CDR2 as YSYEKL. The CDR3 sequence is 14 residues long. Germline trimming cut 3 bases from V and 4 bases from J; bases unmatched to any gene: 5. The chain's CDR3 is CASSHPDRLYGYTF. The DNA for the CDR3 is TGCGCCAGCAGCCACCCGGACAGGCTCTATGGCTACACCTTC.

The genes are TRBV28 and TRBJ2-7; the D gene is possibly TRBD2 (5 bases). CDR1 and CDR2 (germline): MDHEN, SYDVKM. The CDR3 extends over 11 amino acids. V was pared by 8 bases and J by 9 bases, with 14 bases between. The DNA of the CDR3 is TGTGCCAGCGCGGGCAAATGGGGGCAGTACTTC. This gives the protein CASAGKWGQYF.

The V call is TRBV2, the J call TRBJ2-3; TRBD2 matches 11 bases. The CDR3 has 14 amino acids. Trimming at V came to 6 bases and at J to 8 bases, leaving 7 bases not matched to a gene. Germline V gives CDR1 SNHLY, CDR2 FYNNEI. CDR3 sequence: CASRIAGGDGTQYF. As DNA, the CDR3 is TGTGCCAGCAGAATAGCGGGAGGGGATGGTACGCAGTATTTT.

The rearrangement links TRBV2 to TRBJ1-2, with 7 nucleotides matching TRBD1. J gave up 4 bases and V 5 bases, and 7 bases lay outside the gene matches. Germline V gene sequence: CDR1 SNHLY, CDR2 FYNNEI. The CDR3 spans 14 residues. CDR3 amino acids: CASSTDREGYGYTF. DNA for the CDR3: TGTGCCAGCAGTACCGACAGGGAAGGCTATGGCTACACCTTC.

This rearrangement joins TRBV11-2 to TRBJ2-3, with TRBD2 as a possible D gene (5 bases). V lost 2 bases to trimming and J lost 6 bases, with 12 bases between them. From germline, CDR1 is SGHAT and CDR2 FQNNGV. This CDR3 spans 14 amino acids. The CDR3 loop reads CASSLRTGGDTQYF. CDR3 DNA sequence: TGTGCCAGCAGCTTACGGACGGGCGGGGATACGCAGTATTTT.

V usage is TRBV19 and J usage is TRBJ2-7; D unresolved. Trimming left V 3 bases short and J 4 bases short, with 10 bases between. Germline CDR1 is LNHDA and CDR2 is SQIVND (reference sequence). The CDR3 runs 13 residues. CDR3: CASSISETYEQYF. In DNA, the CDR3 is TGTGCCAGTAGTATTTCAGAGACTTACGAGCAGTACTTC. The variable domain in full, with the rest retrieved from reference TRBV19 and TRBJ2-7, is DGGITQSPKYLFRKEGQNVTLSCEQNLNHDAMYWYRQDPGQGLRLIYYSQIVNDFQKGDIAEGYSVSREKKESFPLTVTSAQKNPTAFYLCASSISETYEQYFGPGTRLTVT.

CDR3 sequence reads: CASSEGGLGYNEQFF. The CDR3 DNA is TGTGCCAGCAGTGAGGGAGGCTTAGGATACAATGAGCAGTTCTTC. The chain links TRBV25-1 to TRBJ2-1; a possible D gene is TRBD2 (6 bases). This CDR3 comprises 15 residues. V was trimmed by 3 bases and J by 4 bases, leaving 13 bases between them. Germline-derived CDR1 and CDR2 are MGHDK and SYGVNS.

The chain uses TRBV11-1 and TRBJ2-5, with D possibly being TRBD2 (5 bases). CDR1 is SGHAT and CDR2 is FQDESV in the germline V gene (reference sequence). The CDR3 is 13 residues long. V was shortened by 3 bases and J by 5 bases, with 10 bases between the two germline ends. The CDR3 nucleotides read TGTGCCAGCAGCTTGCGCGGGTGGGAGACCCAGTACTTC. Protein product: CASSLRGWETQYF. The full variable domain, with the rest looked up from reference TRBV11-1 and TRBJ2-5, is EAEVAQSPRYKITEKSQAVAFWCDPISGHATLYWYRQILGQGPELLVQFQDESVVDDSQLPKDRFSAERLKGVDSTLKIQPAELGDSAMYLCASSLRGWETQYFGPGTRLLVL.

This chain uses TRBV5-4 with TRBJ2-2; the D gene is possibly TRBD1 (5 bases). V was clipped by 0 bases and J by 5 bases, with 11 bases between them. The germline V gene encodes CDR1 SGHNT and CDR2 YYREEE (reference sequence). The CDR3 has 15 residues. CDR3 sequence: CASSLGRVDTGELFF. The CDR3 region has the DNA TGTGCCAGCAGCTTGGGCAGGGTGGATACCGGGGAGCTGTTTTTT.

This clone was detected once. The rearrangement links TRBV19 to TRBJ1-1; maybe TRBD1 (6 bases). The V end lost 7 bases, the J end lost 1 base, and 13 bases lay between the germline ends. The CDR3 covers 14 residues. Germline V gives CDR1 LNHDA, CDR2 SQIVND (reference sequence). The CDR3 sequence is CASNFGTTNTEAFF. CDR3 DNA: TGTGCCAGTAATTTTGGGACAACGAACACTGAAGCTTTCTTT.

The chain has TRBV4-1 and TRBJ2-1; 9 nucleotides align to TRBD2. The V and J ends lost 4 bases and 7 bases, in that order; junction bases with no gene match: 5. Germline loops: CDR1 MGHRA, CDR2 YSYEKL. This CDR3 has 14 residues. The DNA for the CDR3 is TGCGCCAGCAGCCTCTCTAGCGGGGTTAATGAGCAGTTCTTC. Translated: CASSLSSGVNEQFF.

This sequence joins TRBV7-3 and TRBJ1-1; D may be TRBD1 (5 bases). CDR1 is SGHTA, CDR2 FQGTGA, per germline. This CDR3 region has 13 residues. V was pared by 6 bases and J by 1 base, with 9 bases between. CDR3 in amino acids: CASSPRGNTEAFF. The CDR3 nucleotides are TGTGCCAGCAGTCCTAGGGGGAACACTGAAGCTTTCTTT.

V usage is TRBV6-6 and J usage is TRBJ2-2, with 7 bases lining up with TRBD1. Germline V gives CDR1 MNHNY, CDR2 SVGAGI (reference sequence). The ends lost 8 bases at V and 4 bases at J; junction bases unmatched: 4. This CDR3 spans 13 amino acids. CDR3 residues: CASWKGATGELFF. The CDR3, as DNA: TGTGCCAGCTGGAAGGGGGCCACCGGGGAGCTGTTTTTT.

V and J are TRBV5-5 and TRBJ2-2; the D gene is possibly TRBD1 (5 bases). Looked up from germline, CDR1 is SGHKS and CDR2 is YYEKEE (reference sequence). The V end was cut by 0 bases, the J end by 1 base, with 10 bases between. The CDR3 runs to 16 residues. The CDR3 nucleotides are TGTGCCAGCAGCTTGGCCGCAGGGTTGAACACCGGGGAGCTGTTTTTT. Translating gives CASSLAAGLNTGELFF.

This clone occurred a few times. V gene TRBV6-6 combines with J gene TRBJ1-2; D unclear. The CDR3 is 10 residues long. The ends were cut back, 8 bases at V and 5 bases at J, with 6 bases in the middle. Germline V lookup: CDR1 MNHNY, CDR2 SVGAGI (reference sequence). This CDR3 reads CASGKYGYTF. The CDR3 DNA sequence: TGTGCCAGCGGCAAGTATGGCTACACCTTC.

The CDR3 is CASSSGSGTQYF. In DNA, the CDR3 is TGTGCCAGTAGTAGCGGTTCCGGGACCCAGTACTTC. V gene TRBV19 combines with J gene TRBJ2-5; D uncertain. The CDR3 extends over 12 amino acids. The germline V gene encodes CDR1 LNHDA and CDR2 SQIVND (reference sequence). The germline V and J ends were trimmed by 4 bases and 7 bases, with 10 bases remaining between them.

The V and J genes are TRBV30 and TRBJ2-7; 7 nucleotides line up with TRBD2. With 3 bases clipped from V and 2 bases from J, the junction kept 7 bases outside the gene matches. Germline V gene sequence: CDR1 GTSNPN, CDR2 SVGIG (reference sequence). The CDR3 contains 14 residues. The CDR3 DNA reads as TGTGCCTGGAGAATGACGGGGGGTCCCTACGAGCAGTACTTC. Amino acid sequence: CAWRMTGGPYEQYF.

This clone has a handful of counts. The chain combines TRBV4-1 with TRBJ1-1, with D possibly being TRBD1 (5 bases). Deletions cut 0 bases from V and 3 bases from J, with 11 bases between. The CDR3 extends over 15 amino acids. Germline-derived CDR1 and CDR2 are MGHRA and YSYEKL. The CDR3 coding sequence is TGCGCCAGCAGCCAAGACGACAGTTCCTACACTGAAGCTTTCTTT. It translates to CASSQDDSSYTEAFF.

The chain employs TRBV18 and TRBJ1-5, with a weak D call TRBD1 (6 bases). The ends were cut back, 8 bases at V and 14 bases at J, with 16 bases in the middle. The CDR3 totals 11 residues. Germline-derived CDR1 and CDR2 are KGHSH and LQKENI. The CDR3: CASPVGRDKHF. As DNA, the CDR3 is TGTGCCAGCCCCGTGGGGAGGGACAAGCATTTT.